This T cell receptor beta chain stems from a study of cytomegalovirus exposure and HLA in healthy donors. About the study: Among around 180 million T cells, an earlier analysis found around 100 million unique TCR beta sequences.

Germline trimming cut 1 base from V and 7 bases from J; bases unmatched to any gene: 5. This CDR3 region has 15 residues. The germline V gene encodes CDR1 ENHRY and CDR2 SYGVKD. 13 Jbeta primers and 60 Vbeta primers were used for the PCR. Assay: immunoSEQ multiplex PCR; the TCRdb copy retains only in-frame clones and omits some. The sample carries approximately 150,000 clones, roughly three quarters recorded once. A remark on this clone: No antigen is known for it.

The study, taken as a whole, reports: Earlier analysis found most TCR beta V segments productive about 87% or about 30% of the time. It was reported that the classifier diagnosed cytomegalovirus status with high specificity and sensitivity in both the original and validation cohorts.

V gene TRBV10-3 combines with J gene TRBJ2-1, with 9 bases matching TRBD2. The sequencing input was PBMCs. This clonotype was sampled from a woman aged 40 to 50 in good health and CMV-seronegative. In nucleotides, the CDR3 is TGTGCCATCAGTGAGTTAGCGGGAGTGATAAATGAGCAGTTCTTC. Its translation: CAISELAGVINEQFF.